These 15 T cell receptor beta chains share one sample of origin, sequenced in a study of cytomegalovirus exposure and HLA in healthy donors. The PCR had 60 Vbeta and 13 Jbeta primers. Produced via immunoSEQ multiplex PCR; TCRdb's table is partial and in-frame only. The sample contains about 180,000 clones, 75% to 85% of which appear only once. Source material: PBMCs. These receptor sequences come from a woman between 55 and 75 years old in good health and CMV-seropositive.

Here the CDR3 DNA reads TGTGCCAGCAGGTCTAGCGGGAGGGCGAACACCGGGGAGCTGTTTTTT. Amino acids: CASRSSGRANTGELFF. The chain has TRBV27 and TRBJ2-2, with 12 positions matching TRBD2. V trimming: 6 bases; J trimming: 0 bases; junction bases outside the gene matches: 2. The V gene's germline CDR1 is MNHEY and CDR2 SMNVEV (reference sequence). This CDR3 is 16 amino acids long.

V and J are TRBV29-1 and TRBJ2-2; 7 positions agree with TRBD2. V lost 5 bases to trimming and J lost 7 bases; unmatched junction nucleotides: 22. Germline V gene sequence: CDR1 SQVTM, CDR2 ANQGSEA. This CDR3 is built from 18 residues. The CDR3 nucleotides read TGCAGCGTTTATTATGTAGGTGGAGCGGGGAGAATGGTCGGGGAGCTGTTTTTT. Translation gives CSVYYVGGAGRMVGELFF.

The genes are TRBV4-1 and TRBJ2-3; TRBD1 might be the D (5 bases). The ends were cut back, 3 bases at V and 0 bases at J, with 13 bases in the middle. Looked up from germline, CDR1 is MGHRA and CDR2 is YSYEKL. This CDR3 is built from 16 residues. CDR3 in amino acids: CASSHLGLASTDTQYF. CDR3 bases: TGCGCCAGCAGCCACCTGGGGCTTGCTAGCACAGATACGCAGTATTTT.

The chain carries TRBV6-1 and TRBJ2-5; 11 bases line up with TRBD2. The CDR3 runs 15 residues. The V gene end was trimmed by 3 bases and the J gene end by 5 bases; junction bases not matched to a gene: 5. The germline V gene has CDR1 MNHNS and CDR2 SASEGT. The CDR3 bases are TGTGCCAGCAGTGAGCTAGCGGGGGGCGGGGAGACCCAGTACTTC. Protein: CASSELAGGGETQYF.

The chain uses TRBV9 and TRBJ2-2, with a weak D call TRBD2 (5 bases). The CDR3 covers 15 residues. Germline CDR1 is SGDLS and CDR2 is YYNGEE. The germline V and J ends were trimmed by 4 bases and 3 bases, with 13 bases remaining between them. The CDR3 nucleotides read TGTGCCAGCAGCCCTCAGCGGACTGACACCGGGGAGCTGTTTTTT. Its protein is CASSPQRTDTGELFF.

This sequence joins TRBV7-3 and TRBJ2-3, with TRBD2 matching 8 bases. The CDR3 covers 16 residues. With 4 bases clipped from V and 4 bases from J, the junction kept 10 bases outside the gene matches. The germline CDR1 and CDR2 sequences are SGHTA and FQGTGA. The CDR3 loop is CASSSHPGGRADTQYF. In nucleotides, the CDR3 is TGTGCCAGCAGCTCCCATCCGGGGGGGCGAGCAGATACGCAGTATTTT.

This chain joins TRBV19 and TRBJ2-1; 12 positions match TRBD2. This CDR3 is built from 17 residues. With V trimmed by 11 bases and J by 0 bases, 11 bases remained unmatched. Germline CDR1 and CDR2: LNHDA and SQIVND (reference sequence). CDR3 residues: CAPEGLAGGISYNEQFF. Here the CDR3 DNA reads TGTGCCCCTGAGGGCCTAGCGGGAGGGATCTCCTACAATGAGCAGTTCTTC.

The chain combines TRBV19 with TRBJ2-2; TRBD1 matches 9 bases. This CDR3 has 14 residues. Trimming removed 11 bases from V and 2 bases from J; junction bases left unmatched: 6. Germline V lookup: CDR1 LNHDA, CDR2 SQIVND (reference sequence). DNA of the CDR3: TGTGCCTCTGTGGACAGGGGCAACACCGGGGAGCTGTTTTTT. Translating it yields CASVDRGNTGELFF.

The rearrangement links TRBV9 to TRBJ2-2, with 10 bases matching TRBD2. J gave up 5 bases and V 3 bases, and 7 bases lay outside the gene matches. Per the germline V gene, CDR1 is SGDLS and CDR2 is YYNGEE. This CDR3 has 16 residues. The CDR3 DNA is TGTGCCAGCAGCGAGCCTAGCGGGAGCTGGACCGGGGAGCTGTTTTTT. Translating it yields CASSEPSGSWTGELFF. Full variable domain (rest looked up from reference TRBV9 and TRBJ2-2): DSGVTQTPKHLITATGQRVTLRCSPRSGDLSVYWYQQSLDQGLQFLIQYYNGEERAKGNILERFSAQQFPDLHSELNLSSLELGDSALYFCASSEPSGSWTGELFFGEGSRLTVL.

This clone was seen once. The V and J genes are TRBV14 and TRBJ2-5, with D unclear. Germline-derived CDR1 and CDR2 are SGHDN and FVKESK. Trimming took off 4 bases at V and 5 bases at J, with 5 bases between the two ends. CDR3 size: 11 residues. The CDR3 DNA sequence: TGTGCCAGCAGCCGGCAGGAGACCCAGTACTTC. Protein product: CASSRQETQYF.

The chain links TRBV5-1 to TRBJ1-4; D call uncertain. Germline-derived CDR1 and CDR2 are SGHRS and YFSETQ. The CDR3 consists of 14 residues. V dropped 9 bases and J dropped 1 base, with 13 bases sitting between them. The DNA for the CDR3 is TGCGCCACCTCAACTGGAGAAACTAATGAAAAACTGTTTTTT. This gives the protein CATSTGETNEKLFF.

The rearrangement links TRBV28 to TRBJ1-3; the D gene is possibly TRBD1 (6 bases). The germline gives CDR1 MDHEN, CDR2 SYDVKM. The length of the CDR3 is 12 residues. The CDR3, as DNA: TGTACAACAGGGATCTCTGGAAACACCATATATTTT. As protein: CTTGISGNTIYF.

Concerning this clone itself: The same CDR3 can be traced to other DNA sequences in this sample. The chain links TRBV30 to TRBJ1-5; no clear D. Per germline, CDR1 GTSNPN and CDR2 SVGIG (reference sequence). The CDR3 is 14 amino acids. The V gene lost 2 bases and the J gene lost 1 base, with 9 bases spanning the gap. CDR3 amino acids: CAWSLGGSNQPQHF. The DNA for the CDR3 is TGTGCCTGGAGTTTAGGAGGCAGCAATCAGCCCCAGCATTTT.

The chain carries TRBV5-1 and TRBJ2-5, with TRBD2 matching 7 bases. Per germline, CDR1 SGHRS and CDR2 YFSETQ. CDR3 size: 16 residues. V was pared by 5 bases and J by 1 base, with 11 bases of the junction left unmatched. This CDR3 is CASSPAGAPPQETQYF. The CDR3 nucleotides are TGCGCCAGCAGTCCGGCGGGAGCGCCGCCCCAAGAGACCCAGTACTTC.

The chain recombines TRBV5-4 with TRBJ1-1; D not certain. Germline loops: CDR1 SGHNT, CDR2 YYREEE (reference sequence). The CDR3 length is 15 residues. V was pared by 4 bases and J by 1 base, with 14 bases between. DNA for the CDR3: TGTGCCAGCAGCGCAGGCTCCAGAGAGAACACTGAAGCTTTCTTT. It specifies CASSAGSRENTEAFF.